This entry features one T cell receptor beta chain sequence. As yet, its antigen is unknown. This CDR3 region has 16 residues. With 1 base removed from V and 1 base from J, the gap between germline ends came to 13 bases. Germline V gene lookup returns CDR1 MNHNS and CDR2 SASEGT. The source of the sample is a study of blood T cells in healthy people across ages. Study observations and caveats: When one million T cells were used, diversity estimates were thought to be underestimates. It was not known whether donors were CMV positive (a possible confounder of expanded clonotype changes). Greater diversity and more naive CD4+ cells were seen in long-lived donors than in aged donors.

Combining a sample-barcoded 5' primer with a J-beta primer mix, a second PCR ran for roughly 6 to 12 cycles. TCRdb re-called the 5' RACE reads through MiXCR, storing one row per CDR3 protein. The sample carries hundreds of thousands of distinct CDR3 sequences, 58% recorded once. The chain recombines TRBV6-1 with TRBJ2-5, with D perhaps assigned TRBD1 or TRBD2 (7 bases each). Sequencing used blood. The TCR comes from a man in his 60s in good health. The CDR3 region is CASSEGRGTVQETQYF. CDR3 sequence (DNA): TGTGCCAGCAGTGAAGGGCGGGGGACAGTCCAAGAGACCCAGTACTTC.